Included here is one TCR beta chain sequence, with context. This sample stems from a study of blood T cell repertoires in COVID-19. Study overall: The origin of the acute and convalescent COVID-19 samples was the United States, Italy and Spain.

This CDR3 spans 15 amino acids. Germline V gives CDR1 SGHTS, CDR2 YDEGEE. Germline trimming cut 4 bases from V and 4 bases from J; bases unmatched to any gene: 4. The protocol was immunoSEQ multiplex PCR, while the TCRdb copy is restricted to in-frame clones and leaves out a portion. The table shows more than 300,000 clones, with about nine tenths occurring only once. This chain connects TRBV5-8 to TRBJ1-6; TRBD1 aligns across 8 bases. The sequence was collected from a woman aged 40 to 50 who had been exposed to COVID-19. The sequenced material came from PBMCs or T cells enriched from blood (not recorded which). CDR3 nucleotides: TGTGCCAGCAGCCCCGGACAGGGATATAATTCACCCCTCCACTTT. This sequence encodes CASSPGQGYNSPLHF.